This T cell receptor (beta chain) emerged from a study of T-cell memory formation after mild COVID-19. About the research overall: Largely donor-specific TCR clusters were found. Study outcomes and limitations: Proof of SARS-CoV-2 specificity was absent for the second-wave clones that crested on day 37.

This CDR3 is 13 amino acids long. The germline V gene has CDR1 MNHEY and CDR2 SVGEGT. Trimming removed 6 bases at V and 2 bases at J, with 11 bases between. 5'RACE, which relied on constant-segment primers, yielded TCR alpha and TCR beta cDNA libraries carrying sample barcodes and UMIs. TCRdb re-analysed the 5' RACE reads in MiXCR, keeping a single row per CDR3 protein. This sample yields roughly 600,000 distinct CDR3 sequences, of which about a sixth are seen a single time; more than 10% belongs to the top ten. This clonotype was observed a handful of times. What it binds is not known. Material for sequencing was PBMCs or a T cell subset sorted from them (not recorded which). This receptor was taken from an adult woman who had mild COVID-19 (a few samples of this study predate the infection). Cell type and time point are not known. The chain combines TRBV6-2 or TRBV6-3 with TRBJ2-7; D unclear. CDR3 DNA: TGTGCCAGCAGGTGGCTACTAACCTACGAGCAGTACTTC. This encodes CASRWLLTYEQYF.